This T cell receptor beta chain was sequenced during a study of control samples from healthy donors and cancer patients. The V gene's germline CDR1 is PRHDT and CDR2 FYEKMQ (reference sequence). Trimming cost V 2 bases and J 2 bases, with 15 bases left between them. The CDR3 contains 17 residues. Profiling relied on immunoSEQ multiplex PCR, and the TCRdb table lists in-frame clones only, not all of them. Of fewer than 200,000 clones listed, just over 95% are singletons. Sequencing was performed on blood. The V gene is TRBV13, the J gene TRBJ2-2; D assignment may be TRBD1 or TRBD2 (5 bases each). The clonotype originates from a woman aged 25 to 39 in good health. The CDR3 nucleotides read TGTGCCAGCAGCTTAAGGGGACGGGCGCGAAACACCGGGGAGCTGTTTTTT. Residues: CASSLRGRARNTGELFF. Full variable domain (outside the CDR3, taken from reference TRBV13 and TRBJ2-2): AAGVIQSPRHLIKEKRETATLKCYPIPRHDTVYWYQQGPGQDPQFLISFYEKMQSDKGSIPDRFSAQQFSDYHSELNMSSLELGDSALYFCASSLRGRARNTGELFFGEGSRLTVL.